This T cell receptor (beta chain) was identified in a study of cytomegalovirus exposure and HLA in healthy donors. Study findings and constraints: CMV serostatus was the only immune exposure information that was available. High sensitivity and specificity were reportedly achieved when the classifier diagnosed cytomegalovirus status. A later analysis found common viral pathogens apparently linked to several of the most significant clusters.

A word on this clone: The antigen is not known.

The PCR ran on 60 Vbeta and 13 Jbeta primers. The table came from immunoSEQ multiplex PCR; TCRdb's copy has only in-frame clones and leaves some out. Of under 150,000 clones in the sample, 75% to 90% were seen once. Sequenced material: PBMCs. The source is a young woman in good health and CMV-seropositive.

The CDR3 DNA reads TGTGCCAGCAGCCGGGACAGGGGGACTGGAAACACCATATATTTT. Translated: CASSRDRGTGNTIYF. The V call is TRBV5-5, the J call TRBJ1-3; 11 bases line up with TRBD1. Germline V gene data show CDR1 as SGHKS and CDR2 as YYEKEE (reference sequence). V was clipped by 4 bases and J by 2 bases; unmatched bases: 2. The CDR3 has 15 residues. Full variable domain (remainder filled in from reference TRBV5-5 and TRBJ1-3): DAGVTQSPTHLIKTRGQQVTLRCSPISGHKSVSWYQQVLGQGPQFIFQYYEKEERGRGNFPDRFSARQFPNYSSELNVNALLLGDSALYLCASSRDRGTGNTIYFGEGSWLTVV.